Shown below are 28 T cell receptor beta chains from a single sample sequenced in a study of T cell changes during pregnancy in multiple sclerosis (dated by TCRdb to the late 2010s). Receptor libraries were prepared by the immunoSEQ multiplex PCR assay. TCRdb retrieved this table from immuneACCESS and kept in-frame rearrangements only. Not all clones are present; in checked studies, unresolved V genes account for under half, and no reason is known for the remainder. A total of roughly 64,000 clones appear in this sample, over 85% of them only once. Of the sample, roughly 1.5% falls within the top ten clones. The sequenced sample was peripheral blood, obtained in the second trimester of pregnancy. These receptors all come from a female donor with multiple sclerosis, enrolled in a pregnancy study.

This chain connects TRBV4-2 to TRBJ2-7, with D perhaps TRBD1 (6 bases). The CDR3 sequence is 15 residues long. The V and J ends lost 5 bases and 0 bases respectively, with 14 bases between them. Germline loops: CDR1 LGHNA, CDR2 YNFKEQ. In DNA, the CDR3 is TGTGCCAGCAGCGAAGGACAGCTCAGCTCCTACGAGCAGTACTTC. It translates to CASSEGQLSSYEQYF.

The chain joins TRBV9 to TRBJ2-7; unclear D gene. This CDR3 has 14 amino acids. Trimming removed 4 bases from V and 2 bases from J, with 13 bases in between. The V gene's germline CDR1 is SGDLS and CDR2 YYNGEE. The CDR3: CASSPRTVAYEQYF. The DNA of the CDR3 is TGTGCCAGCAGCCCCCGAACGGTCGCCTACGAGCAGTACTTC.

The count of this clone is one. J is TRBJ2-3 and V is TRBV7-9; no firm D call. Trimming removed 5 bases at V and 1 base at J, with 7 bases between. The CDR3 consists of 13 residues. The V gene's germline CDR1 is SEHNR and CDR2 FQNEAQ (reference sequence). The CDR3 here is CASSGPGTDTQYF. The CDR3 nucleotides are TGTGCCAGCAGCGGTCCGGGCACAGATACGCAGTATTTT.

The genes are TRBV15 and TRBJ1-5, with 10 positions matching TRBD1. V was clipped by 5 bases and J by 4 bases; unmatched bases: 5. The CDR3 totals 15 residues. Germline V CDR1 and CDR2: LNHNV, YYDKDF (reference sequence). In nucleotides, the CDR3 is TGTGCCACCAGCGCGACAGGGGGCTCTAATCAGCCCCAGCATTTT. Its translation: CATSATGGSNQPQHF.

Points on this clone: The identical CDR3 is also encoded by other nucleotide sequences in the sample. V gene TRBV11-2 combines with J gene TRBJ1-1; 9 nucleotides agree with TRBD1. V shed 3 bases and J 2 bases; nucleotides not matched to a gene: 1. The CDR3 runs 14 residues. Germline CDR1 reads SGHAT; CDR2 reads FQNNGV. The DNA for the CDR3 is TGTGCCAGCAGCTTGGGACAGGGAAACACTGAAGCTTTCTTT. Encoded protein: CASSLGQGNTEAFF.

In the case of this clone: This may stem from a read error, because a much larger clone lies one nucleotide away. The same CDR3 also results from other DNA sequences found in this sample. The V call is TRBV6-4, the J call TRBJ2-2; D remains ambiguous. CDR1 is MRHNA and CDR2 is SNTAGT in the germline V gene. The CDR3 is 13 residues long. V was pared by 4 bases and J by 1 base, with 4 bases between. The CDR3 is CASSAGNTGELFF. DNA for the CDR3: TGTGCCAGCAGTGCAGGGAACACCGGGGAGCTGTTTTTT.

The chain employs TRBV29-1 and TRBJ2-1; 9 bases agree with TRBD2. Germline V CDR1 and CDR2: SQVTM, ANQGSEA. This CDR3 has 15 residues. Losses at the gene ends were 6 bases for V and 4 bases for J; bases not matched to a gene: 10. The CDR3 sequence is CSVARPGLAYNEQFF. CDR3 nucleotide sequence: TGCAGCGTCGCTAGGCCGGGACTAGCATACAATGAGCAGTTCTTC.

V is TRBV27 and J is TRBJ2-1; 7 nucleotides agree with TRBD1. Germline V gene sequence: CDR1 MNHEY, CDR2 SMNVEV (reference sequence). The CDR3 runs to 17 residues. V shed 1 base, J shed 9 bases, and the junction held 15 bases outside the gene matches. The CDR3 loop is CASSLYLGAGGSGEQFF. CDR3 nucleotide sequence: TGTGCCAGCAGTTTATATCTCGGGGCAGGGGGTTCGGGTGAGCAGTTCTTC.

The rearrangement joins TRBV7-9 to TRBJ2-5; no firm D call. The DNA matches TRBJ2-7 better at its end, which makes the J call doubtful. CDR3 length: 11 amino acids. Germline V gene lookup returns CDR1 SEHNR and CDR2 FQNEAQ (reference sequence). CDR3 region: CASSPNYEQYF. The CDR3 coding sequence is TGTGCCAGCAGCCCCAATTACGAGCAGTACTTC.

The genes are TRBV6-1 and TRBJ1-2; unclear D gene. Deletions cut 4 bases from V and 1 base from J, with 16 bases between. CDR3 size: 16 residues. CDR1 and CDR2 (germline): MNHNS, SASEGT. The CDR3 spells CASSALTGLLNYGYTF. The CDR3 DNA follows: TGTGCCAGCAGTGCCTTGACGGGTCTACTTAACTATGGCTACACCTTC.

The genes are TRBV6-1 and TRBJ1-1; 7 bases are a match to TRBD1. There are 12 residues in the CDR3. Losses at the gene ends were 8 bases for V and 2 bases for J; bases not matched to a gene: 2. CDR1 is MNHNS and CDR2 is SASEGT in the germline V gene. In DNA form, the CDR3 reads TGTGCCAGCCGGGACAGAAACACTGAAGCTTTCTTT. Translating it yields CASRDRNTEAFF.

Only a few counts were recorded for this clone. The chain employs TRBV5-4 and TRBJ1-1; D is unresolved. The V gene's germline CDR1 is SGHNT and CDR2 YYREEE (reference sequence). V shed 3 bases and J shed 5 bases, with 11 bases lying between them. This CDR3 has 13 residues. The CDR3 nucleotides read TGTGCCAGCAGCTCTGCGGTCGGGACTGAAGCTTTCTTT. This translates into CASSSAVGTEAFF.

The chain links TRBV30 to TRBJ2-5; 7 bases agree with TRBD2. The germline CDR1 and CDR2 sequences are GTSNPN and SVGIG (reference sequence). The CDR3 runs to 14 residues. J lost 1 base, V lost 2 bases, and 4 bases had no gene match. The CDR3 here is CAWSRLAAQETQYF. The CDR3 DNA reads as TGTGCCTGGAGTCGGCTAGCGGCCCAAGAGACCCAGTACTTC.

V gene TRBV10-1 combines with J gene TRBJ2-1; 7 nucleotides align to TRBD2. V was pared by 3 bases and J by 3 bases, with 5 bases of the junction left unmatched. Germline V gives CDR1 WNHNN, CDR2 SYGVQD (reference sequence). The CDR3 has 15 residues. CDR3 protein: CASSDQRGRYNEQFF. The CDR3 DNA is TGCGCCAGCAGTGATCAGCGGGGCCGCTACAATGAGCAGTTCTTC.

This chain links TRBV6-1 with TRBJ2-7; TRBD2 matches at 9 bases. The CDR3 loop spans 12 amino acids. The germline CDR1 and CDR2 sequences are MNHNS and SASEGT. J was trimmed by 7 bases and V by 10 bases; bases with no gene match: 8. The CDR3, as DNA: TGTGCCACGCGGGGACTAGCCCGGGAGCAGTACTTC. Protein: CATRGLAREQYF.

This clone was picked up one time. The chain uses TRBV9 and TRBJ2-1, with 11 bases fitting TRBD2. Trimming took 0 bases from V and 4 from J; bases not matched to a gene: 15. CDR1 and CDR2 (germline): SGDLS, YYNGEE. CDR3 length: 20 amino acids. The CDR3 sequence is CASSVGEGAASGRKYNEQFF. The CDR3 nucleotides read TGTGCCAGCAGCGTAGGAGAGGGGGCGGCTAGCGGGAGGAAATACAATGAGCAGTTCTTC.

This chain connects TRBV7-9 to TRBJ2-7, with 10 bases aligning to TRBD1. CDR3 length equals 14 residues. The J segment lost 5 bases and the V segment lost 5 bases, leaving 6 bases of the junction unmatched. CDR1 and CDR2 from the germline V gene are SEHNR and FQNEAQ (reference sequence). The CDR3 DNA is TGTGCCAGCAGCCTCGGACAGGGGGGCCACGAGCAGTACTTC. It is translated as CASSLGQGGHEQYF.

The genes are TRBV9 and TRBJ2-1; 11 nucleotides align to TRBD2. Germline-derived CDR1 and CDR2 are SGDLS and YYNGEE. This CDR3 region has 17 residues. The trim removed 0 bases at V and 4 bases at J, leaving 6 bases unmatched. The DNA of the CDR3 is TGTGCCAGCAGCGTAGCCCTGGGACTAGCGGATTACAATGAGCAGTTCTTC. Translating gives CASSVALGLADYNEQFF. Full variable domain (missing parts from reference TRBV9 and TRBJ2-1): DSGVTQTPKHLITATGQRVTLRCSPRSGDLSVYWYQQSLDQGLQFLIQYYNGEERAKGNILERFSAQQFPDLHSELNLSSLELGDSALYFCASSVALGLADYNEQFFGPGTRLTVL.

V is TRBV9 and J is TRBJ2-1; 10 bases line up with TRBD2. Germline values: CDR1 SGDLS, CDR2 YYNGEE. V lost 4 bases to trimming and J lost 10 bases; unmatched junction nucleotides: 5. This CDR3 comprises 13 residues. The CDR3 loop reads CASSPSGSGEQFF. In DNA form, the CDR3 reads TGTGCCAGCAGCCCTAGCGGGAGTGGAGAGCAGTTCTTC. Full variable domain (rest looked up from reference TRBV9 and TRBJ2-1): DSGVTQTPKHLITATGQRVTLRCSPRSGDLSVYWYQQSLDQGLQFLIQYYNGEERAKGNILERFSAQQFPDLHSELNLSSLELGDSALYFCASSPSGSGEQFFGPGTRLTVL.

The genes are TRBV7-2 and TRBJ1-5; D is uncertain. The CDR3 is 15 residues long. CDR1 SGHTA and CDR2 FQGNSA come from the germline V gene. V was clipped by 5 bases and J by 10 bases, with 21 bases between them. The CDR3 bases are TGTGCCAGCAGCACCCGGGTCGGCGGCGATCGACCCCAGCATTTT. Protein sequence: CASSTRVGGDRPQHF.

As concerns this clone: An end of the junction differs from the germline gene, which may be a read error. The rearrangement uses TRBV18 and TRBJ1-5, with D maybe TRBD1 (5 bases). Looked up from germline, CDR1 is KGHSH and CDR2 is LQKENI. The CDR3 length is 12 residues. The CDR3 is CASSPNRQLQHF. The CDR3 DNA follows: TGTGCCAGCTCACCTAATAGACAGCTCCAGCATTTT. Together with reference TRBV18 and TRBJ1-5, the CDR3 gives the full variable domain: NAGVMQNPRHLVRRRGQEARLRCSPMKGHSHVYWYRQLPEEGLKFMVYLQKENIIDESGMPKERFSAEFPKEGPSILRIQQVVRGDSAAYFCASSPNRQLQHFGDGTRLSIL.

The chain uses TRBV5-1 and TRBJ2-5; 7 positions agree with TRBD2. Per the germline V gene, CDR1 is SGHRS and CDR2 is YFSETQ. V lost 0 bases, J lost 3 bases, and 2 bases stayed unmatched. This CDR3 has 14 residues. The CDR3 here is CASSLASGKETQYF. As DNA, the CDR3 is TGCGCCAGCAGCTTGGCTAGCGGTAAAGAGACCCAGTACTTC.

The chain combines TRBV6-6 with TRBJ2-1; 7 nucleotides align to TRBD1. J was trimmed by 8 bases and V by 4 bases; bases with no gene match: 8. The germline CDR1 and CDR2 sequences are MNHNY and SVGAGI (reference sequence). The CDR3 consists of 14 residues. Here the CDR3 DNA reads TGTGCCAGCAGTTTCTCGACAGGGACCCATGAGCAGTTCTTC. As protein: CASSFSTGTHEQFF.

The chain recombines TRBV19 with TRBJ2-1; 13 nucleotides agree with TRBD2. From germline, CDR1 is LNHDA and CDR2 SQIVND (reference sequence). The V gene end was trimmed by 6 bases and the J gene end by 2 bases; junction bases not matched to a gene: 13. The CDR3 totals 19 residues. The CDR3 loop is CASSPRLAGGIGTYNEQFF. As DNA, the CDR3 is TGTGCCAGTAGCCCGAGACTAGCGGGAGGTATTGGGACCTACAATGAGCAGTTCTTC. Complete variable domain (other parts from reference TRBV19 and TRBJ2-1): DGGITQSPKYLFRKEGQNVTLSCEQNLNHDAMYWYRQDPGQGLRLIYYSQIVNDFQKGDIAEGYSVSREKKESFPLTVTSAQKNPTAFYLCASSPRLAGGIGTYNEQFFGPGTRLTVL.

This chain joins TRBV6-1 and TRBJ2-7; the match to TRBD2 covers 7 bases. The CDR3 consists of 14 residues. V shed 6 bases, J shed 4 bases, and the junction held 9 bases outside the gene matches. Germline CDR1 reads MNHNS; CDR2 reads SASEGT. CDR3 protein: CASRVRGTMYEQYF. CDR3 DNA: TGTGCCAGCAGAGTCCGCGGGACTATGTACGAGCAGTACTTC.

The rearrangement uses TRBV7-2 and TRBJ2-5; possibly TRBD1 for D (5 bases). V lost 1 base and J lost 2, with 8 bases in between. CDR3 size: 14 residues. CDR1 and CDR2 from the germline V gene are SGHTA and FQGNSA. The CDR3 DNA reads TGTGCCAGCAGCTTAGGACAGCATCAAGAGACCCAGTACTTC. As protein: CASSLGQHQETQYF. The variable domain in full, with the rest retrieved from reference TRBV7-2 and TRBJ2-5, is GAGVSQSPSNKVTEKGKDVELRCDPISGHTALYWYRQSLGQGLEFLIYFQGNSAPDKSGLPSDRFSAERTGGSVSTLTIQRTQQEDSAVYLCASSLGQHQETQYFGPGTRLLVL.

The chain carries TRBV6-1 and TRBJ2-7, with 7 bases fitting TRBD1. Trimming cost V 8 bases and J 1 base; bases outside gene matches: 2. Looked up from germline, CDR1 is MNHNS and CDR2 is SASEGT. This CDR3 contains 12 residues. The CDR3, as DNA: TGTGCCAGCCTGGACAGGTCCTACGAGCAGTACTTC. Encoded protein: CASLDRSYEQYF.

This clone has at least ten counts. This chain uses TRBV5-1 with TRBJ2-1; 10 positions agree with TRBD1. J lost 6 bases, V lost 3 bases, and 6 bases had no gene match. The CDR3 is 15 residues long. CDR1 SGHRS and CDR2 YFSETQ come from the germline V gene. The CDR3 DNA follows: TGCGCCAGCAGCTCCGGGACAGGGGTGAGCAATGAGCAGTTCTTC. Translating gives CASSSGTGVSNEQFF.